The next 6 T cell receptor beta chains were all read from a single sample in a study of cytomegalovirus exposure and HLA in healthy donors. Researchers ran the PCR with 60 Vbeta and 13 Jbeta primers. Assay: immunoSEQ multiplex PCR; the TCRdb copy retains only in-frame clones and omits some. The table shows about 230,000 clones, with about 80% occurring only once. Material for sequencing was PBMCs. Receptor source: a woman in her thirties or forties in good health and CMV-seronegative.

This chain uses TRBV6-6 with TRBJ2-3; TRBD1 agrees at 9 bases. V trimming: 8 bases; J trimming: 2 bases; junction bases outside the gene matches: 11. The CDR3 spans 16 residues. Germline V gene lookup returns CDR1 MNHNY and CDR2 SVGAGI (reference sequence). The CDR3, as DNA: TGTGCCAGCGGTAAGCCGGGACAGGGCGCCACAGATACGCAGTATTTT. It specifies CASGKPGQGATDTQYF.

The V call is TRBV5-1, the J call TRBJ2-1; D uncertain. V was trimmed by 1 base and J by 5 bases, leaving 13 bases between them. CDR1 and CDR2 from the germline V gene are SGHRS and YFSETQ. The CDR3 covers 15 residues. CDR3 bases: TGCGCCAGCAGCTTGACGGTCATACCCAACAATGAGCAGTTCTTC. Its protein is CASSLTVIPNNEQFF.

V and J are TRBV6-5 and TRBJ1-1; the D is unclear. Germline V gene data show CDR1 as MNHEY and CDR2 as SVGAGI. With 4 bases removed from V and 6 bases from J, the gap between germline ends came to 15 bases. The CDR3 has 14 amino acids. DNA of the CDR3: TGTGCCAGCAGTTCCCAGAGGCAACGGTCTGAAGCTTTCTTT. It translates to CASSSQRQRSEAFF.

The chain joins TRBV5-1 to TRBJ1-1, with D uncertain. The germline CDR1 and CDR2 sequences are SGHRS and YFSETQ. The length of the CDR3 is 12 residues. The germline V and J ends were trimmed by 8 bases and 2 bases, with 10 bases remaining between them. CDR3 sequence reads: CASGQANTEAFF. The CDR3 DNA reads TGCGCCAGTGGGCAGGCAAACACTGAAGCTTTCTTT. The full variable domain, with the rest looked up from reference TRBV5-1 and TRBJ1-1, is KAGVTQTPRYLIKTRGQQVTLSCSPISGHRSVSWYQQTPGQGLQFLFEYFSETQRNKGNFPGRFSGRQFSNSRSEMNVSTLELGDSALYLCASGQANTEAFFGQGTRLTVV.

This clone was counted only a few times. The J gene is TRBJ2-3, the V gene TRBV28; TRBD2 matches 7 bases. V lost 3 bases and J lost 6; bases outside the gene matches: 6. Germline lookup yields CDR1 MDHEN and CDR2 SYDVKM. This CDR3 is 14 amino acids long. CDR3 nucleotides: TGTGCCAGCAGTTTTGGGGGGGTGGCCGATACGCAGTATTTT. Amino acid sequence: CASSFGGVADTQYF. Complete variable domain (other parts from reference TRBV28 and TRBJ2-3): DVKVTQSSRYLVKRTGEKVFLECVQDMDHENMFWYRQDPGLGLRLIYFSYDVKMKEKGDIPEGYSVSREKKERFSLILESASTNQTSMYLCASSFGGVADTQYFGPGTRLTVL.

The V gene is TRBV5-1, the J gene TRBJ1-5; D is possibly TRBD1 (5 bases). V shed 0 bases and J shed 6 bases, with 13 bases lying between them. The CDR3 spans 15 residues. Per germline, CDR1 SGHRS and CDR2 YFSETQ. In DNA form, the CDR3 reads TGCGCCAGCAGCTTGGTCGGGGGAGAGGGTCAGCCCCAGCATTTT. Residues: CASSLVGGEGQPQHF.